These 25 T cell receptor beta chains were sequenced from one sample in a study of blood T cell repertoires in COVID-19. Method: immunoSEQ multiplex PCR; TCRdb's copy keeps in-frame clones and lacks some. Here the sample spans about 130,000 clones, roughly 80% being singletons. Sequencing was carried out using peripheral blood. The receptor source for this set is a woman aged 30 to 39 who had recovered from COVID-19.

This chain joins TRBV13 and TRBJ2-1; 7 bases line up with TRBD1. The V gene end was trimmed by 6 bases and the J gene end by 5 bases; junction bases not matched to a gene: 7. This CDR3 spans 14 amino acids. From germline, CDR1 is PRHDT and CDR2 FYEKMQ (reference sequence). This CDR3 reads CASRPRDSNNEQFF. DNA of the CDR3: TGTGCCAGCAGACCTAGGGACAGCAACAATGAGCAGTTCTTC.

This rearrangement joins TRBV12-3 or TRBV12-4 to TRBJ2-3; the D gene is possibly TRBD2 (5 bases). This CDR3 has 13 residues. With 7 bases removed from V and 9 bases from J, the gap between germline ends came to 17 bases. As DNA, the CDR3 is TGTGCCAGCATTCCGGGGAGCGGAGACACGCAGTATTTT. This sequence encodes CASIPGSGDTQYF.

V and J are TRBV24-1 and TRBJ2-1; 11 nucleotides match TRBD2. The junction had 4 bases not matched to a gene; V was cut back by 3 bases and J by 7 bases. Germline CDR1 reads KGHDR; CDR2 reads SFDVKD. The CDR3 runs to 15 residues. CDR3 bases: TGTGCCACCAGTGATGGGGGACTAGCGGTAAATGAGCAGTTCTTC. It yields the protein CATSDGGLAVNEQFF.

The chain joins TRBV24-1 to TRBJ2-7; perhaps TRBD1 as D (6 bases). V lost 8 bases and J 2 bases, leaving 24 bases between the germline ends. CDR3 length equals 17 residues. The germline V gene has CDR1 KGHDR and CDR2 SFDVKD. The chain's CDR3 is CATTRTEPKCKTYEQYF. CDR3 nucleotides: TGTGCCACCACCCGGACAGAGCCGAAGTGTAAAACCTACGAGCAGTACTTC.

This clone was found once. The V and J genes are TRBV14 and TRBJ1-1, with D possibly TRBD1 on 6 matching bases. Trimming cost V 8 bases and J 0 bases, with 10 bases left between them. Germline V CDR1 and CDR2: SGHDN, FVKESK. CDR3 length: 13 residues. The CDR3 reads CASGQLMNTEAFF. The CDR3 DNA follows: TGTGCCAGCGGACAGCTAATGAACACTGAAGCTTTCTTT.

V usage is TRBV2 and J usage is TRBJ2-1; TRBD2 might be the D (5 bases). V lost 9 bases and J lost 1, with 13 bases in between. CDR1 and CDR2 (germline): SNHLY, FYNNEI. This CDR3 contains 14 residues. CDR3 amino acids: CASRAGISYNEQFF. The CDR3, as DNA: TGTGCCAGTCGAGCCGGGATTTCCTACAATGAGCAGTTCTTC.

This chain links TRBV20-1 with TRBJ2-5; 8 bases match TRBD1. V dropped 6 bases and J dropped 2; count of bases not matched to a gene: 5. The germline V gene encodes CDR1 DFQATT and CDR2 SNEGSKA (reference sequence). This CDR3 has 13 amino acids. As DNA, the CDR3 is TGCAGTGCCAGTGACAGGGGTCAAGAGACCCAGTACTTC. It translates to CSASDRGQETQYF.

This rearrangement joins TRBV5-4 to TRBJ1-2; no firm D call. V lost 0 bases, J lost 8 bases, and 14 bases lay in between. Germline CDR1 SGHNT, CDR2 YYREEE (reference sequence). The CDR3 sequence is 14 residues long. In DNA form, the CDR3 reads TGTGCCAGCAGCTTGGAGGCCAGAGGTTACGGCTACACCTTC. Translating gives CASSLEARGYGYTF.

J is TRBJ2-7 and V is TRBV27, with 12 bases identical to TRBD2. V gave up 4 bases and J gave up 3 bases; unmatched junction bases: 4. Germline lookup yields CDR1 MNHEY and CDR2 SMNVEV (reference sequence). This CDR3 has 15 residues. The CDR3 DNA follows: TGTGCCAGCAGTTCGGGACTAGCGGGTTACTACGAGCAGTACTTC. Residues: CASSSGLAGYYEQYF.

The rearrangement links TRBV28 to TRBJ2-7; 10 nucleotides agree with TRBD1. There are 16 residues in the CDR3. Per the germline V gene, CDR1 is MDHEN and CDR2 is SYDVKM. V lost 4 bases, J lost 5 bases, and 11 bases stayed unmatched. CDR3 sequence (DNA): TGTGCCAGCAGTTCCATTGGACAGGGGGTGCTCGACGAGCAGTACTTC. This codes for CASSSIGQGVLDEQYF.

V is TRBV29-1 and J is TRBJ2-2; no clear D. The V and J ends lost 4 bases and 7 bases respectively, with 10 bases between them. The germline V gene has CDR1 SQVTM and CDR2 ANQGSEA. This CDR3 comprises 12 residues. The DNA for the CDR3 is TGCAGCGTTGTGCATTCGGGCGGGGAGCTGTTTTTT. This gives the protein CSVVHSGGELFF.

This clone was seen more than once but under ten times. The V gene is TRBV20-1, the J gene TRBJ2-5; D is uncertain. V gave up 3 bases and J gave up 5 bases, with 7 bases separating them. Germline CDR1 is DFQATT and CDR2 is SNEGSKA (reference sequence). The CDR3 has 11 amino acids. CDR3 sequence: CSARPTETQYF. In nucleotides, the CDR3 is TGCAGTGCTAGGCCTACGGAGACCCAGTACTTC.

There are a few counts of this clone. The V call is TRBV4-2, the J call TRBJ1-5, with TRBD1 identical over 7 bases. The CDR3 runs to 15 residues. Germline-derived CDR1 and CDR2 are LGHNA and YNFKEQ. The V and J ends lost 1 base and 4 bases, in that order; junction bases with no gene match: 4. CDR3 region: CASSQAGTVNQPQHF. The CDR3 DNA sequence: TGTGCCAGCAGCCAAGCCGGGACAGTGAATCAGCCCCAGCATTTT.

The chain recombines TRBV15 with TRBJ1-5, with 8 positions matching TRBD1. J lost 0 bases, V lost 5 bases, and 3 bases had no gene match. The CDR3 is made up of 15 amino acids. The germline CDR1 and CDR2 sequences are LNHNV and YYDKDF (reference sequence). The CDR3 is CATSVTGDSNQPQHF. The DNA of the CDR3 is TGTGCCACCAGCGTGACAGGGGATAGCAATCAGCCCCAGCATTTT.

The rearrangement uses TRBV11-2 and TRBJ2-1; 10 nucleotides agree with TRBD2. V trimming: 8 bases; J trimming: 10 bases; junction bases outside the gene matches: 11. Germline-derived CDR1 and CDR2 are SGHAT and FQNNGV. The length of the CDR3 is 14 residues. The CDR3 protein is CASSEAGGPGEQFF. The CDR3, as DNA: TGTGCCAGCTCAGAAGCGGGAGGGCCTGGGGAGCAGTTCTTC. Combining the CDR3 with reference TRBV11-2 and TRBJ2-1 gives the whole variable domain EAGVAQSPRYKIIEKRQSVAFWCNPISGHATLYWYQQILGQGPKLLIQFQNNGVVDDSQLPKDRFSAERLKGVDSTLKIQPAKLEDSAVYLCASSEAGGPGEQFFGPGTRLTVL.

The chain has TRBV6-5 and TRBJ1-1; 8 nucleotides match TRBD1. Germline CDR1 MNHEY, CDR2 SVGAGI. Germline trimming cut 6 bases from V and 3 bases from J; bases unmatched to any gene: 6. This CDR3 has 14 amino acids. The CDR3 region is CASRRTGTYTEAFF. The CDR3, as DNA: TGTGCCAGCAGACGGACAGGGACTTACACTGAAGCTTTCTTT.

This clone was picked up a small number of times. The CDR3 DNA is TGCGCCAGCAGCTTGGCCGGGACTAGCGGGACAGATGAGCAGTTCTTC. Translated, it gives CASSLAGTSGTDEQFF. The V gene is TRBV5-1, the J gene TRBJ2-1; 13 nucleotides match TRBD2. The V gene's germline CDR1 is SGHRS and CDR2 YFSETQ. V shed 0 bases and J 8 bases; nucleotides not matched to a gene: 5. The CDR3 runs to 16 residues.

The chain employs TRBV6-5 and TRBJ1-1, with TRBD1 identical over 7 bases. Germline V lookup: CDR1 MNHEY, CDR2 SVGAGI. The V segment lost 3 bases and the J segment 0 bases; nucleotides outside the gene matches: 4. CDR3 length equals 15 residues. The CDR3 coding sequence is TGTGCCAGCAGTTATGAAGGGGGCTTGAACACTGAAGCTTTCTTT. Residues: CASSYEGGLNTEAFF.

This clone appeared a single time. This rearrangement joins TRBV30 to TRBJ2-7; 8 nucleotides agree with TRBD1. The germline gives CDR1 GTSNPN, CDR2 SVGIG (reference sequence). The ends lost 8 bases at V and 11 bases at J; junction bases unmatched: 14. The CDR3 runs to 12 residues. The CDR3 spells CAGGTGQGPKYF. Written as DNA, the CDR3 is TGTGCCGGCGGGACCGGACAGGGCCCTAAGTACTTC.

The chain joins TRBV7-8 to TRBJ2-5, with TRBD2 as a possible D gene (6 bases). This CDR3 is 14 amino acids long. The V end was cut by 3 bases, the J end by 2 bases, with 10 bases between. Germline V gene sequence: CDR1 SGHVS, CDR2 FQNEAQ. CDR3 loop: CASSFSAGQETQYF. The CDR3 nucleotides are TGTGCCAGCAGCTTTTCGGCGGGGCAAGAGACCCAGTACTTC. Combining the CDR3 with reference TRBV7-8 and TRBJ2-5 gives the whole variable domain GAGVSQSPRYKVAKRGQDVALRCDPISGHVSLFWYQQALGQGPEFLTYFQNEAQLDKSGLPSDRFFAERPEGSVSTLKIQRTQQEDSAVYLCASSFSAGQETQYFGPGTRLLVL.

The V and J genes are TRBV19 and TRBJ2-7; D possibly corresponds to TRBD2 (6 bases). Germline V gives CDR1 LNHDA, CDR2 SQIVND (reference sequence). The V end lost 5 bases, the J end lost 6 bases, and 11 bases lay between the germline ends. This CDR3 is built from 12 residues. The CDR3 here is CASSSPGGEQYF. The CDR3 coding sequence is TGTGCCAGTAGTTCCCCCGGGGGCGAGCAGTACTTC.

The chain joins TRBV5-4 to TRBJ1-4; 10 bases fit TRBD1. After removal of 10 bases from V and 0 bases from J, the junction contained 9 bases not matched to a gene. Germline V CDR1 and CDR2: SGHNT, YYREEE (reference sequence). The CDR3 is 16 residues long. This CDR3 is CACGTGATATNEKLFF. The CDR3, as DNA: TGTGCCTGCGGGACAGGGGCCACTGCAACTAATGAAAAACTGTTTTTT.

The V gene is TRBV3-1 (or the pseudogene TRBV3-2), the J gene TRBJ2-5; D possibly corresponds to TRBD2 (5 bases). The CDR3 is made up of 15 amino acids. The germline CDR1 and CDR2 sequences are LGHDT and YNNKEL (reference sequence). With 4 bases removed from V and 7 bases from J, the gap between germline ends came to 19 bases. The CDR3 loop is CASSPRLGRKGTQYF. CDR3 nucleotides: TGTGCCAGCAGCCCACGTTTGGGGAGAAAAGGGACCCAGTACTTC.

In nucleotides, the CDR3 is TGCGCCAGCACTCTTCGGGGGGTCTACGGTGGCGGCACTGAAGCTTTCTTT. It is translated as CASTLRGVYGGGTEAFF. The chain is built from TRBV5-1 and TRBJ1-1; D is possibly TRBD1 (5 bases). Germline CDR1 is SGHRS and CDR2 is YFSETQ. The CDR3 length is 17 residues. Trimming removed 6 bases from V and 4 bases from J, with 25 bases in between.

This chain joins TRBV2 and TRBJ1-1; 7 nucleotides line up with TRBD1. J was trimmed by 3 bases and V by 5 bases; bases with no gene match: 3. CDR1 is SNHLY, CDR2 FYNNEI, per germline. There are 13 residues in the CDR3. DNA of the CDR3: TGTGCCAGCAGTTCGCAGGGGGACACTGAAGCTTTCTTT. This encodes CASSSQGDTEAFF.